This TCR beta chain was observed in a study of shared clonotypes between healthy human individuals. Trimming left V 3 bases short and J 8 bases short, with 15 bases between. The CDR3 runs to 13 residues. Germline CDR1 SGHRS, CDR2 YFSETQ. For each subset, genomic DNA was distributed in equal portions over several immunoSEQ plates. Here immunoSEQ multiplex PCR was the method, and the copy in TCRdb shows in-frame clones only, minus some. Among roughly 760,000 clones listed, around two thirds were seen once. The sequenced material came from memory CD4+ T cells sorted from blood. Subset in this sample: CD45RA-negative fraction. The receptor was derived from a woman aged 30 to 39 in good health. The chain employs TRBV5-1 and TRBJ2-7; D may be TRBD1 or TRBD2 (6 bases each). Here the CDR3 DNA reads TGCGCCAGCAGCTCCAACAGGGACTGGAAGCAGTACTTC. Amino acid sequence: CASSSNRDWKQYF.